Shown below are 25 T cell receptor beta chains from a single sample sequenced in a study of shared clonotypes between healthy human individuals. CD45RO-negative cells were positively selected for CCR7, leaving out terminally differentiated effector memory CD45RA+ cells. Sequencing was performed with immunoSEQ multiplex PCR; in TCRdb, only in-frame clones are kept and a portion is missing. Found here are 760,000 or so clones, just over 95% of them singletons; the top ten hold around 0.25%. The specimen sequenced was naive CD8+ T cells sorted from blood. Source of these receptors: a young man in good health.

V usage is TRBV6-5 and J usage is TRBJ2-7, with 7 bases lining up with TRBD1. The CDR3 runs to 16 residues. The V gene end was trimmed by 4 bases and the J gene end by 2 bases; junction bases not matched to a gene: 11. The germline V gene has CDR1 MNHEY and CDR2 SVGAGI. The DNA of the CDR3 is TGTGCCAGCAGTTCGGGACAGAGCAGCAAGACCTACGAGCAGTACTTC. Encoded protein: CASSSGQSSKTYEQYF.

The rearrangement joins TRBV28 to TRBJ2-2; TRBD2 matches at 8 bases. J gave up 4 bases and V 5 bases, and 6 bases lay outside the gene matches. The CDR3 totals 15 residues. Germline V gives CDR1 MDHEN, CDR2 SYDVKM. The CDR3 DNA reads TGTGCCAGCAGTCCTGGACTAGCTTCCACCGGGGAGCTGTTTTTT. Translation gives CASSPGLASTGELFF.

V gene TRBV29-1 combines with J gene TRBJ2-3; 10 bases match TRBD2. The V segment lost 6 bases and the J segment 3 bases; nucleotides outside the gene matches: 12. The CDR3 runs 16 residues. CDR1 and CDR2 (germline): SQVTM, ANQGSEA. The CDR3 loop is CSVDKQASGRTDTQYF. In DNA form, the CDR3 reads TGCAGCGTCGACAAACAGGCTAGCGGGAGAACAGATACGCAGTATTTT.

CDR3 nucleotide sequence: TGTGCCAGCAGTTTCCCCGGTTATGAGCAGTTCTTC. Residues: CASSFPGYEQFF. The chain links TRBV6-5 to TRBJ2-1; D is ambiguous. The V gene's germline CDR1 is MNHEY and CDR2 SVGAGI. The CDR3 is 12 amino acids. Trimming removed 4 bases from V and 8 bases from J, with 9 bases in between.

The chain is built from TRBV4-1 and TRBJ2-6, with D perhaps TRBD1 or TRBD2 (5 bases each). V lost 0 bases, J lost 4 bases, and 13 bases lay in between. Germline assignment: CDR1 MGHRA and CDR2 YSYEKL. This CDR3 region has 17 residues. In DNA form, the CDR3 reads TGCGCCAGCAGCCAAGATCCCCCGGGGACCGGGGCCAACGTCCTGACTTTC. It encodes CASSQDPPGTGANVLTF.

The chain uses TRBV5-1 and TRBJ2-7; 7 nucleotides agree with TRBD1. This CDR3 region has 12 residues. Trimming removed 6 bases from V and 7 bases from J; junction bases left unmatched: 7. Germline CDR1 SGHRS, CDR2 YFSETQ. The CDR3 coding sequence is TGCGCCAGCACCTGGGACAGTCGGGAGCAGTACTTC. Residues: CASTWDSREQYF.

The chain uses TRBV7-9 and TRBJ2-2; D not resolved. The germline gives CDR1 SEHNR, CDR2 FQNEAQ (reference sequence). Trimming took off 5 bases at V and 3 bases at J, with 10 bases between the two ends. The CDR3 extends over 14 amino acids. CDR3 bases: TGTGCCAGCAGCCCGAAGGTTCACACCGGGGAGCTGTTTTTT. This gives the protein CASSPKVHTGELFF.

This clone has only a few counts. The CDR3 DNA reads as TGTGCCAGCAGTCATTCTAGGGGTAGCAATCAGCCCCAGCATTTT. Its protein is CASSHSRGSNQPQHF. The J gene is TRBJ1-5, the V gene TRBV27, with a tentative D call TRBD1 (5 bases). V dropped 5 bases and J dropped 0 bases, with 11 bases sitting between them. In germline, CDR1 is MNHEY, CDR2 SMNVEV (reference sequence). The CDR3 has 15 residues.

V gene TRBV7-9 combines with J gene TRBJ2-2, with unresolved D. V was pared by 7 bases and J by 2 bases, with 8 bases between. The CDR3 has 13 amino acids. Looked up from germline, CDR1 is SEHNR and CDR2 is FQNEAQ (reference sequence). The CDR3 reads CASTSVNTGELFF. Written as DNA, the CDR3 is TGTGCCAGCACGTCCGTAAACACCGGGGAGCTGTTTTTT.

The chain employs TRBV7-6 and TRBJ2-7, with D perhaps TRBD2 (5 bases). Between the trimmed V and J ends, which lost 4 bases and 5 bases, there was a span of 15 bases. The CDR3 totals 14 residues. Germline lookup yields CDR1 SGHVS and CDR2 FNYEAQ. The CDR3 sequence: CASSSEPGGHEQYF. The CDR3 region has the DNA TGTGCCAGCAGCTCGGAACCTGGAGGCCACGAGCAGTACTTC.

This chain joins TRBV4-1 and TRBJ1-2, with 10 bases aligning to TRBD1. This CDR3 is built from 18 residues. With V trimmed by 3 bases and J by 0 bases, 10 bases remained unmatched. Germline V CDR1 and CDR2: MGHRA, YSYEKL. The CDR3 nucleotides are TGCGCCAGCAGCCACCTCATCGGACAGGGGGTAGCTAACTATGGCTACACCTTC. It codes for CASSHLIGQGVANYGYTF.

This clone was detected once. Here the CDR3 DNA reads TGTGCCATCAACGCGGGGGGCTCCTACAATGAGCAGTTCTTC. It encodes CAINAGGSYNEQFF. The chain has TRBV10-3 and TRBJ2-1, with TRBD2 matching 8 bases. This CDR3 spans 14 amino acids. V lost 7 bases, J lost 0 bases, and 2 bases stayed unmatched. Germline V gene data show CDR1 as ENHRY and CDR2 as SYGVKD.

The rearrangement uses TRBV5-1 and TRBJ1-2; tentative D call: TRBD1 (6 bases). Germline V gives CDR1 SGHRS, CDR2 YFSETQ. The CDR3 extends over 15 amino acids. The ends were cut back, 3 bases at V and 1 base at J, with 13 bases in the middle. DNA for the CDR3: TGCGCCAGCAGCTCCCGGGACACCCATAACTATGGCTACACCTTC. It encodes CASSSRDTHNYGYTF.

This clone was recorded only once. Different DNA sequences within this sample yield the same CDR3. J is TRBJ2-2 and V is TRBV9; unclear D gene. Deletions cut 2 bases from V and 6 bases from J, with 5 bases between. Germline V CDR1 and CDR2: SGDLS, YYNGEE. The CDR3 spans 12 residues. The CDR3 coding sequence is TGTGCCAGCAGCGTCGGGTCCGGGGAGCTGTTTTTT. Its protein is CASSVGSGELFF.

The chain has TRBV27 and TRBJ2-6; D may be TRBD1 or TRBD2 (6 bases each). Germline lookup yields CDR1 MNHEY and CDR2 SMNVEV (reference sequence). V lost 8 bases, J lost 2 bases, and 16 bases lay in between. The CDR3 is made up of 16 amino acids. The CDR3 DNA reads as TGTGCCAGCTCGAAAGCCGGGGGCGCTGGGGCCAACGTCCTGACTTTC. Amino acid sequence: CASSKAGGAGANVLTF.

The chain uses TRBV5-4 and TRBJ2-7; TRBD2 matches 13 bases. From germline, CDR1 is SGHNT and CDR2 YYREEE (reference sequence). The CDR3 is 14 residues long. V gave up 2 bases and J gave up 7 bases; unmatched junction bases: 3. The CDR3 sequence is CASSFTSGRGEQYF. The DNA of the CDR3 is TGTGCCAGCAGCTTCACTAGCGGGAGGGGGGAGCAGTACTTC.

The genes are TRBV4-1 and TRBJ2-2; 10 bases align to TRBD2. The CDR3 contains 16 residues. CDR1 and CDR2 from the germline V gene are MGHRA and YSYEKL. The ends lost 2 bases at V and 5 bases at J; junction bases unmatched: 5. The CDR3 DNA sequence: TGCGCCAGCAGCCAACCTAGCGGGAGTATGACCGGGGAGCTGTTTTTT. Amino acids: CASSQPSGSMTGELFF.

This chain connects TRBV27 to TRBJ2-2; D ambiguous. V dropped 7 bases and J dropped 1 base, with 7 bases sitting between them. The germline CDR1 and CDR2 sequences are MNHEY and SMNVEV (reference sequence). The CDR3 consists of 13 residues. The CDR3 loop reads CASKRLNTGELFF. In DNA, the CDR3 is TGTGCCAGCAAAAGGCTGAACACCGGGGAGCTGTTTTTT.

V is TRBV7-9 and J is TRBJ2-7; tentatively, D is TRBD1 (6 bases). Germline CDR1 and CDR2: SEHNR and FQNEAQ (reference sequence). The CDR3 has 12 residues. Deletions cut 5 bases from V and 2 bases from J, with 7 bases between. This CDR3 reads CASSGDTYEQYF. The CDR3 DNA is TGTGCCAGCAGCGGGGACACCTACGAGCAGTACTTC.

The CDR3 here is CSAILRNEQYF. The CDR3 DNA follows: TGCAGTGCTATCCTACGGAACGAGCAGTACTTC. This chain links TRBV20-1 with TRBJ2-7; unclear D gene. This CDR3 has 11 amino acids. CDR1 DFQATT and CDR2 SNEGSKA come from the germline V gene (reference sequence). V was shortened by 4 bases and J by 5 bases, with 9 bases between the two germline ends.

This chain links TRBV4-1 with TRBJ1-3; D is uncertain. The CDR3 consists of 16 residues. Germline values: CDR1 MGHRA, CDR2 YSYEKL. The V end lost 0 bases, the J end lost 0 bases, and 9 bases lay between the germline ends. The CDR3 is CASSQDHSSSGNTIYF. CDR3 in DNA: TGCGCCAGCAGCCAAGATCACTCCTCCTCTGGAAACACCATATATTTT.

This clone was found once. The V gene is TRBV29-1, the J gene TRBJ2-3; 8 bases are shared with TRBD2. CDR3 length: 16 residues. Germline-derived CDR1 and CDR2 are SQVTM and ANQGSEA. Unmatched junction bases numbered 13, after V lost 6 bases and J lost 2 bases. DNA for the CDR3: TGCAGCGTCGAACCCTTAGCGGGGCGGTCCACAGATACGCAGTATTTT. This gives the protein CSVEPLAGRSTDTQYF.

The chain uses TRBV28 and TRBJ2-7; D not resolved. This CDR3 spans 12 amino acids. With 5 bases removed from V and 5 bases from J, the gap between germline ends came to 10 bases. Per the germline V gene, CDR1 is MDHEN and CDR2 is SYDVKM. The CDR3 DNA follows: TGTGCCAGCAGTCCCTGGAAGAACGAGCAGTACTTC. It codes for CASSPWKNEQYF.

Only a few counts were recorded for this clone. V usage is TRBV29-1 and J usage is TRBJ1-1; D call uncertain. CDR1 and CDR2 from the germline V gene are SQVTM and ANQGSEA. The CDR3 sequence is 14 residues long. V was pared by 3 bases and J by 0 bases, with 11 bases between. The CDR3 spells CSVDILSVNTEAFF. Written as DNA, the CDR3 is TGCAGCGTTGATATACTCAGCGTGAACACTGAAGCTTTCTTT.

Only one count was recorded for this clone. V gene TRBV11-2 combines with J gene TRBJ1-5, with TRBD1 matching over 12 bases. The CDR3 has 16 residues. V was clipped by 5 bases and J by 6 bases; unmatched bases: 8. The germline CDR1 and CDR2 sequences are SGHAT and FQNNGV. The CDR3 is CASSKTGTGGGQPQHF. For the CDR3, the DNA is TGTGCCAGCAGCAAAACCGGGACAGGGGGCGGTCAGCCCCAGCATTTT.